Listed below are T cell receptor beta chains from one sample, sequenced in a study of control samples from healthy donors and cancer patients. Sequencing was performed with immunoSEQ multiplex PCR; in TCRdb, only in-frame clones are kept and a portion is missing. The table lists more than 95,000 clones, roughly 93% of them singletons, with less than 10% in the top ten. Sequencing used blood. These receptors came from a man aged 18 to 29 in good health. Both conserved end residues are part of each CDR3. A D gene is named only where the DNA matches it firmly. A row's size may be missing; if present it is once, few, many or a size class.

cdr3_length: 15
v_call: TRBV6-1
j_call: TRBJ2-7
clone_size: NA
d_call: TRBD2
cdr3_nt: TGTGCCAGCAGTGAGCCTAGCGGGGGAATCTACGAGCAGTACTTC
cdr3_aa: CASSEPSGGIYEQYF

cdr3_length: 14
v_call: TRBV18
j_call: TRBJ2-7
clone_size: NA
d_call: TRBD2
cdr3_nt: TGTGCCAGCTCACCGGGACTAGCGGCCTACGAGCAGTACTTC
cdr3_aa: CASSPGLAAYEQYF

cdr3_length: 14
v_call: TRBV2
j_call: TRBJ1-2
clone_size: NA
d_call: NA
cdr3_nt: TGTGCCAGCAGTGAAAGGGGCGGTGGATATGGCTACACCTTC
cdr3_aa: CASSERGGGYGYTF

cdr3_length: 15
v_call: TRBV5-1
j_call: TRBJ2-5
clone_size: once
d_call: TRBD2
cdr3_nt: TGCGCCAGCAGCCAGTCGGGACTAGCGCAAGAGACCCAGTACTTC
cdr3_aa: CASSQSGLAQETQYF

cdr3_length: 13
v_call: TRBV4-1
j_call: TRBJ1-2
clone_size: NA
d_call: NA
cdr3_nt: TGCGCCAGCAGCCACAGGGTGAGTGATGGCTACACCTTC
cdr3_aa: CASSHRVSDGYTF

cdr3_length: 13
v_call: TRBV27
j_call: TRBJ1-1
clone_size: NA
d_call: TRBD1
cdr3_nt: TGTGCCAGCAGCTACAGGGGAGGCACTGAAGCTTTCTTT
cdr3_aa: CASSYRGGTEAFF

cdr3_length: 18
v_call: TRBV7-9
j_call: TRBJ2-6
clone_size: NA
d_call: TRBD1
cdr3_nt: TGTGCCAGCAGCACACACCGGGACAGGGGAACTGGGGCCAACGTCCTGACTTTC
cdr3_aa: CASSTHRDRGTGANVLTF

cdr3_length: 14
v_call: TRBV5-6
j_call: TRBJ2-5
clone_size: NA
d_call: NA
cdr3_nt: TGTGCCAGCAGTCAAACAGGGTTCCCAGAGACCCAGTACTTC
cdr3_aa: CASSQTGFPETQYF

cdr3_length: 17
v_call: TRBV2
j_call: TRBJ1-5
clone_size: NA
d_call: NA
cdr3_nt: TGTGCCAGCAGTTGGGCAGGAGGGGAACTAGCAGTCCAGCCCCAGCATTTT
cdr3_aa: CASSWAGGELAVQPQHF

cdr3_length: 14
v_call: TRBV5-1
j_call: TRBJ2-7
clone_size: NA
d_call: NA
cdr3_nt: TGCGCCAGCAGCTTGGAATCTGTTGGGGCCGAGCAGTACTTC
cdr3_aa: CASSLESVGAEQYF

cdr3_length: 15
v_call: TRBV9
j_call: TRBJ1-1
clone_size: NA
d_call: NA
cdr3_nt: TGTGCCAGCAGCCCAAAACCGGGACCGAACACTGAAGCTTTCTTT
cdr3_aa: CASSPKPGPNTEAFF

cdr3_length: 13
v_call: TRBV4-1
j_call: TRBJ1-1
clone_size: NA
d_call: NA
cdr3_nt: TGCGCCAGCAGCCCTGGTGGAGGGCGGGGTGCTTTCTTT
cdr3_aa: CASSPGGGRGAFF

cdr3_length: 16
v_call: TRBV19
j_call: TRBJ2-3
clone_size: NA
d_call: NA
cdr3_nt: TGTGCCAGTACGGTTCGCGGGGGCCTTAGCACAGATACGCAGTATTTT
cdr3_aa: CASTVRGGLSTDTQYF

cdr3_length: 14
v_call: TRBV27
j_call: TRBJ2-7
clone_size: NA
d_call: NA
cdr3_nt: TGTGCCAGCAGTCTCCGGACCAGCTCCTACGAGCAGTACTTC
cdr3_aa: CASSLRTSSYEQYF

cdr3_length: 12
v_call: TRBV5-6
j_call: TRBJ1-1
clone_size: NA
d_call: NA
cdr3_nt: TGTGCCAGCAGCGAGTCAGGGTATGCAGCTTTCTTT
cdr3_aa: CASSESGYAAFF

cdr3_length: 15
v_call: TRBV6-5
j_call: TRBJ2-1
clone_size: NA
d_call: TRBD2
cdr3_nt: TGTGCCAGCAGTCTAGCGGGGGGGGCATACAATGAGCAGTTCTTC
cdr3_aa: CASSLAGGAYNEQFF

cdr3_length: 16
v_call: TRBV28
j_call: TRBJ1-2
clone_size: NA
d_call: TRBD1
cdr3_nt: TGTGCCAGCAGTTTATGGGGGACAGGGGGCGTCAATGGCTACACCTTC
cdr3_aa: CASSLWGTGGVNGYTF

cdr3_length: 18
v_call: TRBV7-9
j_call: TRBJ2-5
clone_size: NA
d_call: NA
cdr3_nt: TGTGCCAGCAGCTTAGGAGCTCAGGGAGGGGGCGAGGGAGAGACCCAGTACTTC
cdr3_aa: CASSLGAQGGGEGETQYF

cdr3_length: 14
v_call: TRBV6-1
j_call: TRBJ1-4
clone_size: NA
d_call: NA
cdr3_nt: TGTGCCAGCAGTGAAAGGGGGGGCTTTGAAAAACTGTTTTTT
cdr3_aa: CASSERGGFEKLFF

cdr3_length: 14
v_call: TRBV15
j_call: TRBJ1-1
clone_size: NA
d_call: NA
cdr3_nt: TGTGCCACCAGCAGAGTACAAGGGTCGCTTGAAGCTTTCTTT
cdr3_aa: CATSRVQGSLEAFF

cdr3_length: 13
v_call: TRBV7-9
j_call: TRBJ1-1
clone_size: NA
d_call: NA
cdr3_nt: TGTGCCAGCAGCTTGCAGAGGAACACTGAAGCTTTCTTT
cdr3_aa: CASSLQRNTEAFF

cdr3_length: 15
v_call: TRBV11-2
j_call: TRBJ2-1
clone_size: NA
d_call: TRBD2
cdr3_nt: TGTGCCAGCAGCTATCCGGGGGGCTCCTACAATGAGCAGTTCTTC
cdr3_aa: CASSYPGGSYNEQFF

cdr3_length: 14
v_call: TRBV27
j_call: TRBJ1-2
clone_size: NA
d_call: NA
cdr3_nt: TGTGCCAGCAGTTTAAAGGTCATGGGGTATGGCTACACCTTC
cdr3_aa: CASSLKVMGYGYTF

cdr3_length: 14
v_call: TRBV3-1/TRBV3-2
j_call: TRBJ2-5
clone_size: NA
d_call: NA
cdr3_nt: TGTGCCAGCAGCCCATCCGGGTCTATCAGGACCCAGTACTTC
cdr3_aa: CASSPSGSIRTQYF

cdr3_length: 15
v_call: TRBV7-9
j_call: TRBJ1-1
clone_size: NA
d_call: NA
cdr3_nt: TGTGCCAGCAGGTCTTTTGAGGGGCATAAGAATGAAGCTTTCTTT
cdr3_aa: CASRSFEGHKNEAFF

cdr3_length: 13
v_call: TRBV28
j_call: TRBJ1-1
clone_size: NA
d_call: NA
cdr3_nt: TGTGCCACCTCGTGGGGTGGTAACACTGAAGCTTTCTTT
cdr3_aa: CATSWGGNTEAFF

cdr3_length: 15
v_call: TRBV7-7
j_call: TRBJ1-4
clone_size: NA
d_call: TRBD1
cdr3_nt: TGTGCTAGCAGCAGCCGGACAGGGACGGGAGAAAAACTGTTTTTT
cdr3_aa: CASSSRTGTGEKLFF

cdr3_length: 15
v_call: TRBV6-5
j_call: TRBJ1-2
clone_size: NA
d_call: TRBD1
cdr3_nt: TGTGCCAGCACAGCTAATCAACCAGGGGGCGATGGCTACACCTTC
cdr3_aa: CASTANQPGGDGYTF

cdr3_length: 14
v_call: TRBV9
j_call: TRBJ2-5
clone_size: NA
d_call: NA
cdr3_nt: TGTGCCAGCAGGAGGGGCGAGGAGTGGGAGACCCAGTACTTC
cdr3_aa: CASRRGEEWETQYF

cdr3_length: 14
v_call: TRBV6-4
j_call: TRBJ2-6
clone_size: NA
d_call: NA
cdr3_nt: TGTGCCAGCAGTGAGGGGGCTGGGGCCAACGTCCTGACTTTC
cdr3_aa: CASSEGAGANVLTF

cdr3_length: 12
v_call: TRBV27
j_call: TRBJ1-6
clone_size: NA
d_call: TRBD1
cdr3_nt: TGTGCGACAGGGTTCTATAATTCACCCCTCCACTTT
cdr3_aa: CATGFYNSPLHF

cdr3_length: 15
v_call: TRBV30
j_call: TRBJ1-1
clone_size: NA
d_call: NA
cdr3_nt: TGTGCCTGGAGTATAAAGGACATAATGAACACTGAAGCTTTCTTT
cdr3_aa: CAWSIKDIMNTEAFF

cdr3_length: 13
v_call: TRBV6-6
j_call: TRBJ2-7
clone_size: once
d_call: NA
cdr3_nt: TGTGCCAGCAGTTCCCGACAGTCCTACGAGCAGTACTTC
cdr3_aa: CASSSRQSYEQYF

cdr3_length: 13
v_call: TRBV5-6
j_call: TRBJ1-2
clone_size: NA
d_call: NA
cdr3_nt: TGTGCCAGCAGCTTAGGGGAAGGGGGTGGCTACACCTTC
cdr3_aa: CASSLGEGGGYTF

cdr3_length: 15
v_call: TRBV5-4
j_call: TRBJ1-1
clone_size: NA
d_call: NA
cdr3_nt: TGTGCCAGCAGCTTGGTAGGGCGCGCATATTCTGAAGCTTTCTTT
cdr3_aa: CASSLVGRAYSEAFF

cdr3_length: 14
v_call: TRBV7-9
j_call: TRBJ1-2
clone_size: NA
d_call: NA
cdr3_nt: TGTGCCAGCAGCTTAGTGGGAGCGCCCTATGGCTACACCTTC
cdr3_aa: CASSLVGAPYGYTF

cdr3_length: 15
v_call: TRBV4-1
j_call: TRBJ2-7
clone_size: NA
d_call: NA
cdr3_nt: TGCGCCAGCAGCCAGGGCCAGGGAATCTCCTACGAGCAGTACTTC
cdr3_aa: CASSQGQGISYEQYF

cdr3_length: 14
v_call: TRBV15
j_call: TRBJ1-5
clone_size: NA
d_call: NA
cdr3_nt: TGTGCCACCAGCAGGACCAGTTGGGGCCAGCCCCAGCATTTT
cdr3_aa: CATSRTSWGQPQHF

cdr3_length: 15
v_call: TRBV27
j_call: TRBJ2-1
clone_size: NA
d_call: TRBD1
cdr3_nt: TGTGCCAGCAGTGGGGGGGACAGGGTTTTCAATGAGCAGTTCTTC
cdr3_aa: CASSGGDRVFNEQFF

cdr3_length: 11
v_call: TRBV2
j_call: TRBJ1-2
clone_size: NA
d_call: NA
cdr3_nt: TGTGCCAGCAGTGAAAGGGGTGGCTACACCTTC
cdr3_aa: CASSERGGYTF

cdr3_length: 13
v_call: TRBV24-1
j_call: TRBJ2-2
clone_size: NA
d_call: NA
cdr3_nt: TGTGCCACCAGGGGTGATTACACCGGGGAGCTGTTTTTT
cdr3_aa: CATRGDYTGELFF

cdr3_length: 16
v_call: TRBV5-8
j_call: TRBJ1-1
clone_size: NA
d_call: NA
cdr3_nt: TGTGCCAGCAGCTCCTGGGTGAGAGGTTTCAGAACTGAAGCTTTCTTT
cdr3_aa: CASSSWVRGFRTEAFF

cdr3_length: 13
v_call: TRBV6-1
j_call: TRBJ2-7
clone_size: NA
d_call: NA
cdr3_nt: TGTGCCAGCAGTGAAGATCGGCGGACGGAGCAGTACTTC
cdr3_aa: CASSEDRRTEQYF

cdr3_length: 16
v_call: TRBV5-1
j_call: TRBJ2-7
clone_size: NA
d_call: TRBD2
cdr3_nt: TGCGCCAGCAGCTTGTCCACTAGCGCGGATTCCTACGAGCAGTACTTC
cdr3_aa: CASSLSTSADSYEQYF

cdr3_length: 16
v_call: TRBV4-3
j_call: TRBJ2-5
clone_size: NA
d_call: NA
cdr3_nt: TGCGCCAGCAGCCAAGAACATCTGAGACCCCAAGAGACCCAGTACTTC
cdr3_aa: CASSQEHLRPQETQYF

cdr3_length: 14
v_call: TRBV28
j_call: TRBJ1-2
clone_size: NA
d_call: NA
cdr3_nt: TGTGCCAGCAGCGCCCCCGAGTTAAAAGATGGCTACACCTTC
cdr3_aa: CASSAPELKDGYTF

cdr3_length: 13
v_call: TRBV27
j_call: TRBJ1-1
clone_size: NA
d_call: TRBD1
cdr3_nt: TGTGCCAGCAGCCAGACAGGGTGGACTGAAGCTTTCTTT
cdr3_aa: CASSQTGWTEAFF

cdr3_length: 13
v_call: TRBV29-1
j_call: TRBJ1-3
clone_size: NA
d_call: NA
cdr3_nt: TGCAGCGTTGAAGAAGGGTCAGGAAACACCATATATTTT
cdr3_aa: CSVEEGSGNTIYF

cdr3_length: 14
v_call: TRBV9
j_call: TRBJ2-7
clone_size: NA
d_call: TRBD2
cdr3_nt: TGTGCCAGCAGCGCTAGCGGGAGTCGTTACGAGCAGTACTTC
cdr3_aa: CASSASGSRYEQYF

cdr3_length: 17
v_call: TRBV7-6
j_call: TRBJ2-5
clone_size: NA
d_call: NA
cdr3_nt: TGTGCCAGCAGCCTCCGGGACCGGACCTCCTGGACGGAGACCCAGTACTTC
cdr3_aa: CASSLRDRTSWTETQYF

cdr3_length: 15
v_call: TRBV30
j_call: TRBJ1-1
clone_size: NA
d_call: TRBD1
cdr3_nt: TGTACCTGGAGTCCGAGGGACAGAGGGAACACTGAAGCTTTCTTT
cdr3_aa: CTWSPRDRGNTEAFF

cdr3_length: 15
v_call: TRBV2
j_call: TRBJ1-5
clone_size: NA
d_call: TRBD1
cdr3_nt: TGTGCCAGCAGAATTGGACAGGGTGGCAATCAGCCCCAGCATTTT
cdr3_aa: CASRIGQGGNQPQHF

cdr3_length: 18
v_call: TRBV27
j_call: TRBJ1-2
clone_size: NA
d_call: NA
cdr3_nt: TGTGCCAGCTCGAGAAGATCGACCCAACAAGGGACTAACTATGGCTACACCTTC
cdr3_aa: CASSRRSTQQGTNYGYTF

cdr3_length: 14
v_call: TRBV25-1
j_call: TRBJ1-1
clone_size: once
d_call: NA
cdr3_nt: TGTGCCAGCAGCCTGACAGCCACGAACACTGAAGCTTTCTTT
cdr3_aa: CASSLTATNTEAFF

cdr3_length: 13
v_call: TRBV6-5
j_call: TRBJ1-1
clone_size: few
d_call: TRBD1
cdr3_nt: TGTGCCAGCACAAACCCCGGACAGGGTGAAGCTTTCTTT
cdr3_aa: CASTNPGQGEAFF

cdr3_length: 13
v_call: TRBV30
j_call: TRBJ1-1
clone_size: NA
d_call: NA
cdr3_nt: TGTGCCTGGAGTGTAGGGGGGAGCACTGAAGCTTTCTTT
cdr3_aa: CAWSVGGSTEAFF

cdr3_length: 13
v_call: TRBV30
j_call: TRBJ2-1
clone_size: NA
d_call: NA
cdr3_nt: TGTGTCGGGGGCTTCAGCTCCTACAATGAGCAGTTCTTC
cdr3_aa: CVGGFSSYNEQFF

cdr3_length: 16
v_call: TRBV5-1
j_call: TRBJ2-1
clone_size: NA
d_call: NA
cdr3_nt: TGCGCCAGCACCGTGGACAACAGGGTCCGTTTTAATGAGCAGTTCTTC
cdr3_aa: CASTVDNRVRFNEQFF

cdr3_length: 14
v_call: TRBV6-5
j_call: TRBJ2-7
clone_size: NA
d_call: NA
cdr3_nt: TGTGCCAGCAGTTACTCCCATAAGGGAGCAGCGCAGTACTTC
cdr3_aa: CASSYSHKGAAQYF